Here is one T cell receptor (beta chain) with its context. The antigen remains unidentified. The observed sequence ends 3 residues before the CDR3 terminus, with the missing tail filled in from the germline J gene. This specimen comes from a study of T cells in women clearing cervical HPV infection. General study results and limits: Controls had more TRBV6-7 (approximately 0.15%) than cases (approximately 0.11%).

Germline CDR1 reads SGHDT; CDR2 reads YYEEEE. The CDR3 consists of 15 residues. Unmatched junction bases numbered 10, after V lost 2 bases and J lost 8 bases. The table came from immunoSEQ multiplex PCR; TCRdb's copy has only in-frame clones and leaves some out. Reported are nearly 20,000 clones; the ten largest clones contain around 3.2%. Sequenced material: blood buffy coat. The sequence was obtained from a woman between 18 and 69 years old with a cervical HPV16 infection that either progressed to CIN3+ or cleared (not recorded which). The chain uses TRBV5-6 and TRBJ2-3; 8 bases line up with TRBD1. The DNA read from the CDR3 is TGTGCCAGCAGCTTAAGGGGACAGGTTTATGGTACG. Translating it yields CASSLRGQVYGT. From start to end, the CDR3 is CASSLRGQVYGTQYF.